This record covers a single T cell receptor (beta chain). Assay used: immunoSEQ multiplex PCR; TCRdb lists only in-frame clones, some missing. The data contain hundreds of thousands of clones, over 75% of them seen just once; the ten biggest clones take up roughly 0.0086%. This specimen belongs to a study of shared T cell receptors in the human thymus. The V gene's germline CDR1 is ENHRY and CDR2 SYGVKD. The junction had 5 bases not matched to a gene; V was cut back by 7 bases and J by 8 bases. The CDR3 has 13 amino acids. The same sample was also studied in work on human thymus T cells. That work states: Having corrective surgery for congenital heart defects, healthy Finnish infants were the ones who donated. Resections that were taken during corrective heart surgery supplied the thymus tissue. Seemingly biased V and J gene usage marked thymic and blood repertoires. A high degree of thymic repertoire overlap among unrelated individuals was reported in related research.

The sample consisted of thymocytes. This clonotype originated in a boy younger than two with a congenital heart defect. This chain joins TRBV10-3 and TRBJ1-6; TRBD1 matches 7 bases. CDR3 nucleotides: TGTGCCATCAAAGGACAGGAGGATTCACCCCTCCACTTT. As protein: CAIKGQEDSPLHF.